This paragraph covers one T cell receptor beta chain sequence. Its target is not known. The sample belongs to a study of shared clonotypes between healthy human individuals. General observations from the study: Generation probabilities were higher for clonotypes shared across all four sorted-subset donors than for unshared ones.

Negatively enriched CD4+ T cells were divided by CD45RA into naive and memory. Deletions cut 10 bases from V and 7 bases from J, with 20 bases between. CDR3 length: 14 residues. CDR1 is LNHDA and CDR2 is SQIVND in the germline V gene (reference sequence). Produced via immunoSEQ multiplex PCR; TCRdb's table is partial and in-frame only. The sample carries 1.5 million to 1.9 million clones, under 99% recorded once. This clonotype originated in a man aged 30 to 45 in good health. The source material was naive CD4+ T cells sorted from blood. The subset is: CD45RA+ positively selected. V gene TRBV19 combines with J gene TRBJ2-1; D may be TRBD2 (5 bases). This CDR3 reads CATRPGYQRNEQFF. The CDR3 DNA reads as TGTGCCACTCGACCGGGATACCAGAGGAATGAGCAGTTCTTC.